This section outlines one T cell receptor (beta chain) sequence together with its context. Antigen unknown. The CDR3 loop spans 14 amino acids. CDR1 and CDR2 from the germline V gene are LNHNV and YYDKDF (reference sequence). V was shortened by 0 bases and J by 3 bases, with 8 bases between the two germline ends. This sample is part of a study of T cell responses to AZD1222 COVID-19 vaccine. Study details: The study pooled second doses at about 4 or about 12 weeks. Notes on the study in general: Nearly half of spike-specific TCRs reportedly go after variant regions that carry no mutations. There were mostly white British donors and more females than males, and clonal diversity was possibly underestimated. With dominance at 160-218 and 743-854, vaccine-associated CD4 TCRs spanned spike.

TCRdb's table, derived via immunoSEQ multiplex PCR, lists solely in-frame clones and lacks some. The sample gives around 100,000 clones, about 87% of which show up once; about 3.5% is in the top ten. This sample comprised peripheral blood, obtained on day 0 of AZD1222 vaccination. The chain joins TRBV15 to TRBJ1-2, with D unclear. The sequence was collected from an adult in good health. CDR3 sequence (DNA): TGTGCCACCAGCAGAGATCGGGCAGACTATGGCTACACCTTC. Its protein is CATSRDRADYGYTF.